The 14 T cell receptor beta chains below come from one sample, sequenced in a study of T cells in Graves' hyperthyroidism and ophthalmopathy. Template material for amplifying TCR beta CDR3 regions consisted of RNA transcripts. First-round RT-PCR with HTBI primers amplified the TCR CDR3 region. TCRdb reanalysed the multiplex PCR reads using MiXCR and keeps one entry per CDR3 protein. The sample has about 640,000 distinct CDR3 sequences; about 20% are singletons. The sequenced material came from blood. These receptors were collected from a man aged 25 to 40 with Graves' ophthalmopathy.

This clonotype showed up just a few times. This chain uses TRBV19 with TRBJ2-7; tentatively, D is TRBD1 or TRBD2 (5 bases each). With 5 bases removed from V and 6 bases from J, the gap between germline ends came to 17 bases. CDR3 length: 14 residues. The germline V gene encodes CDR1 LNHDA and CDR2 SQIVND (reference sequence). The CDR3 is CASSSSGTTSEQYF. In nucleotides, the CDR3 is TGTGCCAGTAGTTCTTCCGGGACCACTAGCGAGCAGTACTTC. The full variable domain, with the rest looked up from reference TRBV19 and TRBJ2-7, is DGGITQSPKYLFRKEGQNVTLSCEQNLNHDAMYWYRQDPGQGLRLIYYSQIVNDFQKGDIAEGYSVSREKKESFPLTVTSAQKNPTAFYLCASSSSGTTSEQYFGPGTRLTVT.

This clonotype was observed a few times. J is TRBJ1-6 and V is TRBV4-1; TRBD1 might be the D (5 bases). The V end lost 0 bases, the J end lost 1 base, and 7 bases lay between the germline ends. This CDR3 contains 16 residues. Germline V lookup: CDR1 MGHRA, CDR2 YSYEKL. CDR3 nucleotide sequence: TGCGCCAGCAGCCAAGAGGGGGGATCCTATAATTCACCCCTCCACTTT. Its translation: CASSQEGGSYNSPLHF.

In this sample, this clonotype turned up a few times. The V and J genes are TRBV27 and TRBJ2-2; 13 bases agree with TRBD2. Losses at the gene ends were 5 bases for V and 2 bases for J; bases not matched to a gene: 8. Germline values: CDR1 MNHEY, CDR2 SMNVEV (reference sequence). This CDR3 has 18 amino acids. The CDR3 is CASSTLAGGEFNTGELFF. CDR3 DNA sequence: TGTGCCAGCAGTACACTAGCGGGGGGGGAGTTTAACACCGGGGAGCTGTTTTTT.

This clonotype was detected ten times or more. The rearrangement joins TRBV11-2 to TRBJ2-7, with D possibly TRBD2 on 5 matching bases. Germline V gene sequence: CDR1 SGHAT, CDR2 FQNNGV. This CDR3 spans 14 amino acids. The V end was cut by 0 bases, the J end by 4 bases, with 10 bases between. The CDR3 protein is CASSLDPGTYEQYF. CDR3 bases: TGTGCCAGCAGCTTAGATCCGGGAACATACGAGCAGTACTTC.

V is TRBV30 and J is TRBJ2-7; D is unclear. The CDR3 runs to 10 residues. CDR1 is GTSNPN, CDR2 SVGIG, per germline (reference sequence). The CDR3 coding sequence is TGTGCTTCGGACGCCTACGAGCAGTACTTC. This translates into CASDAYEQYF.

V and J are TRBV7-9 and TRBJ2-1; no definite D call. Germline values: CDR1 SEHNR, CDR2 FQNEAQ (reference sequence). V lost 5 bases and J 9 bases, leaving 17 bases between the germline ends. The CDR3 contains 14 residues. The CDR3 loop is CASSPTAGPGEQFF. In nucleotides, the CDR3 is TGTGCCAGCAGCCCGACGGCCGGCCCGGGTGAGCAGTTCTTC.

There are a few counts of this clonotype. CDR3 nucleotides: TGCAGCGTTGAGAGGACAGGGGGCGACTATGGCTACACCTTC. Translated: CSVERTGGDYGYTF. The J gene is TRBJ1-2, the V gene TRBV29-1; 11 bases match TRBD1. Germline V CDR1 and CDR2: SQVTM, ANQGSEA. Unmatched junction bases numbered 3, after V lost 3 bases and J lost 3 bases. The CDR3 is 14 residues long.

This clonotype was seen ten or more times. The rearrangement joins TRBV7-8 to TRBJ2-7, with D possibly matching TRBD2 (8 bases). The germline CDR1 and CDR2 sequences are SGHVS and FQNEAQ. The CDR3 length is 15 residues. Between the trimmed V and J ends, which lost 4 bases and 2 bases, there was a span of 15 bases. The CDR3 spells CASSSRGGTAYEQYF. The DNA for the CDR3 is TGTGCCAGCAGCTCTCGGGGGGGGACAGCCTACGAGCAGTACTTC.

The V and J genes are TRBV4-3 and TRBJ2-5; D is possibly TRBD1 (6 bases). This CDR3 comprises 15 residues. Trimming stripped 0 bases from V and 4 bases from J, with 12 bases between. The V gene's germline CDR1 is LGHNA and CDR2 YSLEER. As DNA, the CDR3 is TGCGCCAGCAGCCAAGATCGGGTAGGGGGAGAGACCCAGTACTTC. Translating it yields CASSQDRVGGETQYF.

This clonotype was seen a handful of times. At one end the junction does not follow the germline gene, possibly because of a read error. This chain uses TRBV9 with TRBJ2-2; 10 nucleotides agree with TRBD2. Germline-derived CDR1 and CDR2 are SGDLS and YYNGEE. This CDR3 is built from 16 residues. The CDR3 DNA reads as TGTGCCAGCACCGTAGGGGGACTAGCGAGCACCGGGGAGCTGTTTTTT. It specifies CASTVGGLASTGELFF.

The chain couples TRBV29-1 to TRBJ2-3; D unresolved. The CDR3 contains 10 residues. The germline gives CDR1 SQVTM, CDR2 ANQGSEA. Trimming took 7 bases from V and 7 from J, leaving 9 bases between them. DNA of the CDR3: TGCAGCGCAGCGAAGAATACGCAGTATTTT. Encoded protein: CSAAKNTQYF.

This clonotype has just a few counts. The V call is TRBV28, the J call TRBJ1-1; tentatively, D is TRBD1 (5 bases). Per germline, CDR1 MDHEN and CDR2 SYDVKM. This CDR3 is 11 amino acids long. Trimming left V 8 bases short and J 8 bases short, with 12 bases between. CDR3 protein: CASGTSREAFF. CDR3 sequence (DNA): TGTGCCAGCGGGACCAGCAGGGAAGCTTTCTTT.

The genes are TRBV20-1 and TRBJ2-3; 7 nucleotides align to TRBD2. V shed 3 bases and J 0 bases; nucleotides not matched to a gene: 3. Per germline, CDR1 DFQATT and CDR2 SNEGSKA (reference sequence). CDR3 size: 14 residues. The CDR3 nucleotides are TGCAGTGCTAGTCGTAGCGGGAGCACAGATACGCAGTATTTT. Its protein is CSASRSGSTDTQYF.

This clonotype has a handful of counts. The chain recombines TRBV20-1 with TRBJ2-3, with 14 nucleotides matching TRBD2. The CDR3 spans 16 residues. CDR1 is DFQATT and CDR2 is SNEGSKA in the germline V gene (reference sequence). V shed 1 base, J shed 6 bases, and the junction held 6 bases outside the gene matches. CDR3 region: CSARVGLAGGHDTQYF. The CDR3 DNA follows: TGCAGTGCTAGAGTCGGACTAGCGGGAGGTCATGATACGCAGTATTTT.